This TCR beta chain was obtained from a study of blood T cell dynamics during melanoma immunotherapy. For the study at large: First-line therapy was either pembrolizumab or nivolumab with ipilimumab for metastatic melanoma.

There are 14 residues in the CDR3. The V end was cut by 0 bases, the J end by 2 bases, with 8 bases between. The germline gives CDR1 SGDLS, CDR2 YYNGEE. Described time point: week 3, after first cycle of checkpoint inhibitor. Blood was drawn before treatment and at week 3 after checkpoint blockade. Patients had no prior systemic cancer treatment, immunosuppressants or other active cancers. Using immunoSEQ multiplex PCR, the repertoire was profiled, and TCRdb retains in-frame clones only, with some absent. The repertoire holds 14,000 to 15,000 clones, with around 88% as singletons. This clone was seen a few times. As yet, its antigen is unknown. Overall study results and limits: The study could not tell melanoma-specific clones from general immune activation.

This clonotype was sampled from a human donor with melanoma. V is TRBV9 and J is TRBJ1-1, with D unclear. This specimen consisted of blood, obtained from a patient treated with checkpoint blockade. In nucleotides, the CDR3 is TGTGCCAGCAGCGTAGAGGAGTTCAACACTGAAGCTTTCTTT. Residues: CASSVEEFNTEAFF.